This T cell receptor (beta chain) was captured by sequencing in a study of neoadjuvant nivolumab and ipilimumab in lung cancer. On this clone itself: No antigen is known for it.

Broader study findings: Only two of four nivolumab-treated tumors gained richness and clonality by surgery. Blood richness before therapy tracked richness in tumors resected after neoadjuvant therapy. TCR receptors were sequenced in few samples.

The CDR3 spans 13 residues. Germline V gene lookup returns CDR1 MNHNS and CDR2 SASEGT. V dropped 3 bases and J dropped 8 bases, with 11 bases sitting between them. TCRdb's copy holds only in-frame clones and misses some; the assay was immunoSEQ multiplex PCR. The sample contains about 26,000 clones, over 80% of which appear only once. The sample here was peripheral blood, taken before neoadjuvant nivolumab, alone or with ipilimumab. V gene TRBV6-1 combines with J gene TRBJ2-1; perhaps TRBD2 as D (6 bases). The receptor was isolated from an adult with non-small cell lung cancer. CDR3 protein: CASSDAGIDEQFF. The DNA for the CDR3 is TGTGCCAGCAGTGATGCGGGAATCGATGAGCAGTTCTTC.